This paragraph covers one T cell receptor beta chain sequence. Its antigen is unknown. Per-base qualities were not stored, and no clone one base away is much larger. Healthy HIV-negative adults with no recently reported acute infections or vaccinations were included as donors. Only Caucasian adults living in Nashville, Tennessee, USA were represented among the donors. CD8 memory samples consisted of magnetically selected CD45RO+ cells combined with CCR7-negative CD45RA+ effector memory (TemRA) cells. Blood was obtained by leukapheresis, after which PBMCs were separated by Ficoll-Histopaque density gradient centrifugation and cryopreserved in liquid nitrogen vapor phase. Analytical flow cytometry was used to check the purity and quantity of every magnetically sorted T cell population. From each sorted fraction, genomic DNA was isolated and quantified by UV absorbance on a Nanodrop 2000c. This entry belongs to a study of shared clonotypes between healthy human individuals (dated by TCRdb to 2018 to 2021). Regarding the study in general: The cohort included three men and two women between 18 and 49 years of age. The study deeply sequenced blood TCR repertoires of five healthy adults to estimate repertoire size and the extent of clonotype sharing between individuals. Per donor, three plates each were used for CD4 naive and CD4 memory, two for CD8 naive, and one for CD8 memory. Each donor's leukapheresis produced roughly between roughly 0.94 and 9.5 billion PBMCs. Different laboratories and diverse techniques were used to prepare libraries and sequence TCR repertoires, to increase sequencing depth and limit assay-specific biases.

TCR CDR3 regions were amplified from genomic DNA by multiplex PCR using the deep immunoSEQ assay. Genomic DNA extracted from each cell subset was distributed evenly over all wells of several immunoSEQ 96-well plates, and each plate served as one replicate. For sorted subsets, approximately 200 ng of genomic DNA, equivalent to 30,000 or so T cell genomes, went into each replicate PCR. Purified libraries were measured with a Qubit 3.0 fluorometer, size-checked on a Bioanalyzer 2100, and measured again with the KAPA Library Quantification kit. Every immunoSEQ 96-well plate was sequenced on a dedicated single-read 150-cycle Illumina NextSeq 550 flow cell. On the study's bioinformatics: Because only junctional sequences without quality scores were contained in the immunoSEQ output, filtering matching that applied to full-length reads could not be performed. To assign V/J genes and CDR3, sequences were annotated using PyIR, a Python wrapper for IgBLAST v1.9, with IMGT germline references. Any read was removed if the V/J assignment was weak (E-value above 1e-6), the CDR3 was missing, or the read contained stop codons, out-of-frame junctions, or ambiguous translated residues. V3J clonotypes were defined as sequences sharing the same inferred V gene, J gene, and CDR3 amino acid sequence. The percentage overlap between two repertoires was calculated by dividing the number of shared unique clonotypes by the size of the smaller repertoire. Repertoire richness was assessed with RTK rarefaction, the Chao1 estimator, and Recon v2.1 estimates of unobserved clonotypes. Generation probabilities were computed with OLGA for all TCRbeta clonotypes obtained by the gDNA method from a handful of donors. TCRdb holds this immuneACCESS table with in-frame rearrangements only. Some clones are missing; in checked studies, unresolved V genes explain under half, and the rest has no known cause. V and J calls and clone size are copied from that table; D and trimming were computed from the DNA. The sample table shows about 96,000 clones, and 60% to 75% are seen once. Roughly 50% of the sample belongs to the ten largest clones.

Paper-wide results and their limitations: Rarefaction of sorted-subset datasets indicated incomplete sequencing despite the large sequencing depth. The small number of donors limited the genetic and exposure-history diversity represented. Clonotypes shared by all four sorted-subset donors showed higher generation probabilities than non-shared clonotypes. Pairwise subsampling led to the expectation that sequencing depth would affect the degree of clonotype sharing among donors. Naive subsets generally had larger estimated clonotype richness than memory subsets did. Only blood was sampled, and tissue TCR repertoires likely differ from those in blood. Across a handful of donors, roughly 5% of naive CD4, roughly 3.3% of naive CD8, 2% to 2.5% of memory CD4, and approximately 0.4% of memory CD8 clonotypes were shared.

As encoded in the germline V gene, CDR1 is KGHSH while CDR2 is LQKENI. Relative to germline, V is 6 bases shorter and J is 2 bases shorter, with 14 bases between their ends. Taken from cysteine to phenylalanine, the CDR3 has 14 residues. Only the CDR3 part of the read is kept: 42 bases, read in frame from the first base. The sequence was collected from a man aged 30 to 39 in good health. Specimen: memory CD8+ T cells sorted from blood. The cell subset or site label on this specimen signifies: CD45RO+ cells pooled with CCR7-negative TemRA cells. In this chain, TRBV18 is recombined with TRBJ2-7; TRBD2 is a weak D gene call, 5 bases matching. The CDR3 here reads CASSGEGEAYEQYF. The nucleotide sequence reads TGTGCCAGCTCGGGCGAGGGAGAAGCCTACGAGCAGTACTTC. The entire variable domain, with the stretches around the CDR3 drawn from the reference TRBV18 and TRBJ2-7 proteins, is NAGVMQNPRHLVRRRGQEARLRCSPMKGHSHVYWYRQLPEEGLKFMVYLQKENIIDESGMPKERFSAEFPKEGPSILRIQQVVRGDSAAYFCASSGEGEAYEQYFGPGTRLTVT.